The 16 T cell receptor beta chains presented below share a single source sample, sequenced in a study of T cell responses to AZD1222 COVID-19 vaccine. The protocol was immunoSEQ multiplex PCR, while the TCRdb copy is restricted to in-frame clones and leaves out a portion. This sample has roughly 150,000 clones, with 90% to 95% found just once. Sequenced material: peripheral blood, taken 28 days after the second AZD1222 dose. The source of these receptors is an adult who received the AZD1222 COVID-19 vaccine.

The chain couples TRBV7-6 to TRBJ1-6; the D gene is possibly TRBD1 (6 bases). Trimming shortened V by 5 bases and J by 5 bases, and 10 bases separated the two germline ends. Germline CDR1 reads SGHVS; CDR2 reads FNYEAQ. This CDR3 is 14 amino acids long. CDR3 in amino acids: CASSRGSDNSPLHF. The CDR3 nucleotides are TGTGCCAGCAGCAGGGGGTCGGATAATTCACCCCTCCACTTT.

CDR3 in DNA: TGTGCCAGCAGTCTTATACAGGGCTCCTACGAGCAGTACTTC. It codes for CASSLIQGSYEQYF. The chain links TRBV6-2 or TRBV6-3 to TRBJ2-7; D possibly corresponds to TRBD1 (6 bases). Looked up from germline, CDR1 is MNHEY and CDR2 is SVGEGT. V dropped 5 bases and J dropped 0 bases, with 11 bases sitting between them. The CDR3 length is 14 residues.

This chain joins TRBV4-3 and TRBJ2-7; D is possibly TRBD1 or TRBD2 (5 bases each). V lost 0 bases and J lost 0, with 9 bases in between. The CDR3 is made up of 15 amino acids. CDR1 and CDR2 from the germline V gene are LGHNA and YSLEER. The CDR3 coding sequence is TGCGCCAGCAGCCAAGATTGGGGGACCTCCTACGAGCAGTACTTC. Its protein is CASSQDWGTSYEQYF.

The V call is TRBV9, the J call TRBJ1-1; perhaps TRBD1 as D (5 bases). V was shortened by 3 bases and J by 1 base, with 7 bases between the two germline ends. The CDR3 has 13 residues. Germline V gene sequence: CDR1 SGDLS, CDR2 YYNGEE. CDR3 sequence reads: CASSATANTEAFF. The CDR3 DNA follows: TGTGCCAGCAGCGCGACAGCGAACACTGAAGCTTTCTTT.

The genes are TRBV7-2 and TRBJ2-3; TRBD1 might be the D (5 bases). Germline-derived CDR1 and CDR2 are SGHTA and FQGNSA. There are 15 residues in the CDR3. Trimming left V 4 bases short and J 1 base short, with 12 bases between. The CDR3 reads CASSSQVSGTDTQYF. The CDR3 coding sequence is TGTGCCAGCAGCTCACAGGTTTCTGGCACAGATACGCAGTATTTT.

This clone appeared a single time. CDR3 nucleotide sequence: TGTGCCAGCAGTGAATCTTGGGGGAAGGGGGAAAAACTGTTTTTT. This translates into CASSESWGKGEKLFF. The chain employs TRBV25-1 and TRBJ1-4; a weak D match, TRBD1 (5 bases). V was shortened by 1 base and J by 8 bases, with 14 bases between the two germline ends. The CDR3 consists of 15 residues. Germline V CDR1 and CDR2: MGHDK, SYGVNS.

This sequence joins TRBV11-2 and TRBJ2-7, with D unclear. The germline V and J ends were trimmed by 6 bases and 3 bases, with 18 bases remaining between them. The length of the CDR3 is 15 residues. CDR1 SGHAT and CDR2 FQNNGV come from the germline V gene. The CDR3 bases are TGTGCCAGCAGATACCCGGGCACAGCGCTCTACGAGCAGTACTTC. Amino acids: CASRYPGTALYEQYF.

The chain links TRBV18 to TRBJ2-7, with a weak D call TRBD2 (5 bases). The V end was cut by 3 bases, the J end by 0 bases, with 15 bases between. The germline V gene has CDR1 KGHSH and CDR2 LQKENI. The CDR3 is 16 residues long. The CDR3 sequence is CASSPVEGWGSYEQYF. In DNA, the CDR3 is TGTGCCAGCTCACCGGTTGAGGGTTGGGGCTCCTACGAGCAGTACTTC.

The chain uses TRBV11-1 and TRBJ2-7; D is ambiguous. Germline CDR1 reads SGHAT; CDR2 reads FQDESV (reference sequence). Trimming cost V 6 bases and J 9 bases, with 24 bases left between them. The CDR3 length is 15 residues. CDR3 DNA sequence: TGTGCCAGCAGTCCCCAAGGTGGCGGCTCCCCTTGGCAGTACTTC. Residues: CASSPQGGGSPWQYF.

V gene TRBV4-1 combines with J gene TRBJ1-2; the D gene is possibly TRBD1 (5 bases). The germline CDR1 and CDR2 sequences are MGHRA and YSYEKL. The CDR3 loop spans 15 amino acids. V lost 6 bases to trimming and J lost 6 bases, with 20 bases between them. The CDR3 nucleotides are TGCGCCAGCAGGCCACCGGGGCCAGGTTGGAATGGCTACACCTTC. The encoded protein is CASRPPGPGWNGYTF.

The gene calls are TRBV10-3 and TRBJ2-7; 14 bases are a match to TRBD2. Germline values: CDR1 ENHRY, CDR2 SYGVKD. This CDR3 comprises 13 residues. V was pared by 7 bases and J by 6 bases, with 2 bases of the junction left unmatched. In DNA form, the CDR3 reads TGTGCCATCACCGGGACTAGCGGGGGCGAGCAGTACTTC. This translates into CAITGTSGGEQYF.

The chain uses TRBV18 and TRBJ1-2; perhaps TRBD1 as D (5 bases). Trimming stripped 1 base from V and 1 base from J, with 10 bases between. CDR1 KGHSH and CDR2 LQKENI come from the germline V gene. This CDR3 contains 15 residues. CDR3 DNA: TGTGCCAGCTCACCACTAGGGGATGGTAACTATGGCTACACCTTC. It specifies CASSPLGDGNYGYTF.

The chain links TRBV30 to TRBJ2-3; unclear D gene. This CDR3 is 11 amino acids long. V gave up 1 base and J gave up 3 bases, with 2 bases separating them. Germline values: CDR1 GTSNPN, CDR2 SVGIG (reference sequence). CDR3 bases: TGTGCCTGGAGTGCAACAGATACGCAGTATTTT. As protein: CAWSATDTQYF. Based on the CDR3 plus reference TRBV30 and TRBJ2-3, the full variable domain is SQTIHQWPATLVQPVGSPLSLECTVEGTSNPNLYWYRQAAGRGLQLLFYSVGIGQISSEVPQNLSASRPQDRQFILSSKKLLLSDSGFYLCAWSATDTQYFGPGTRLTVL.

The chain is built from TRBV4-1 and TRBJ2-2; the match to TRBD2 covers 13 bases. The CDR3 is 17 amino acids. Germline loops: CDR1 MGHRA, CDR2 YSYEKL. V dropped 2 bases and J dropped 9; count of bases not matched to a gene: 9. The DNA for the CDR3 is TGCGCCAGCAGCCAACCGACTAGCGGGAGGCCCCACCGGGAGCTGTTTTTT. It codes for CASSQPTSGRPHRELFF.

This clone was detected once. This chain connects TRBV18 to TRBJ2-1; TRBD2 agrees at 9 bases. The germline gives CDR1 KGHSH, CDR2 LQKENI. The V segment lost 3 bases and the J segment 4 bases; nucleotides outside the gene matches: 4. The CDR3 length is 15 residues. The CDR3 DNA is TGTGCCAGCTCACCGTCTAGCGGGAAGTACAATGAGCAGTTCTTC. Amino acids: CASSPSSGKYNEQFF.

About this clone itself: One end of the junction varies from germline; a read error may be responsible. The chain employs TRBV2 and TRBJ2-7; D is unclear. This CDR3 contains 12 residues. Germline values: CDR1 SNHLY, CDR2 FYNNEI. The DNA of the CDR3 is TGTGCCAGCAGCGAAGCAGGAAACGAGCAGTACTTC. It encodes CASSEAGNEQYF.